A single TCR beta chain is shown here with its context. Antigen specificity is unknown. The data originate from a study of CD8 T cells in ankylosing spondylitis. General observations from the study: One TCR beta motif, made up of under ten highly homologous variants, appeared characteristic of ankylosing spondylitis blood.

TCRdb called the 5' RACE reads again in MiXCR, with one record for every CDR3 protein. The sample holds under 150,000 distinct CDR3 sequences, roughly 15% seen once. The clonotype was recovered from a female donor with ankylosing spondylitis or in good health (not recorded which). The sample consisted of blood, either unsorted or a sorted T cell fraction (not recorded which).

CDR3 amino acids: CASSSGQIYEQYF. The CDR3 DNA reads as TGTGCCAGCAGCTCGGGACAGATCTACGAGCAGTACTTC. V is TRBV13 and J is TRBJ2-7; 7 bases map to TRBD1. Germline V CDR1 and CDR2: PRHDT, FYEKMQ (reference sequence). The CDR3 has 13 residues. With 4 bases clipped from V and 3 bases from J, the junction kept 3 bases outside the gene matches.